This T cell receptor (beta chain) is from a study of cytomegalovirus exposure and HLA in healthy donors (dated 2017 in TCRdb). Regarding the complete study: In an earlier analysis of 587 of the donors, approximately 300 Gb of sequence data and about 110 million unique TCR beta sequences from roughly 190 million T cells were reported. An early release covering about 600 HLA-typed donors comprised about 290 gigabases of sequencing data and 85 million to 100 million unique TCR sequences. Of the 300 to 500 genotyped donors, 65% to 90% were placed in the genetic ancestry cluster associated with self-reported Caucasian donors. The study was designed to test whether signatures of past pathogen exposure could be identified by cataloging public T cell receptors. Using immunosequencing, the study profiled T cell repertoires from around 680 subjects and related those repertoires to cytomegalovirus serostatus. Besides the first cohort of 666 subjects, a separate validation cohort made up of roughly 120 different subjects was used. To predict cytomegalovirus infection status, the study brought together high-throughput TCR immunosequencing, statistical association of individual TCRs with disease status, and machine learning. A later analysis re-examined previously published TCR beta repertoires from just over 650 donors and added high-resolution HLA genotyping to investigate patterns of TCR occurrence. The later analysis used no new phenotypic data to find candidate immune exposures, relying instead on TCR beta sequences and their occurrence across donors. An earlier analysis of approximately 580 of the donors used high-throughput TCR beta sequencing to judge whether each TCR beta V gene segment behaved as functional or pseudogenic. Donor age, sex, ethnicity and CMV serostatus were compiled alongside the repertoire data. A later genetic analysis used genome-wide SNP genotypes for about 60% of the roughly 700 donors, treating that subset as a discovery cohort. All discovery cohort repertoires had been generated using a single sequencing platform. Both class I and class II loci were covered by HLA typing, at four-digit resolution. Typing coverage differed by locus: A, B, C, DRB1 and DQB1 were typed in about 620-630 donors, DQA1 in about 560, DPA1 in over 600, and DPB1 in just under 490. Roughly five DR-DQ haplotypes were handled as single units for association and clustering, since linkage in the cohort was strong. Among 300 to 500 genotyped donors of the cohort, an average of about 220,000 unique TCR beta nucleotide sequences was sequenced per donor, of which 15% to 20% were non-productive.

Remarks on this clone: The specificity of this receptor is unknown. Base qualities were left out, and no much larger clone turns up one base away.

In total, 500 to 700 healthy bone marrow donors made up the cohort. Cohort members were all nominally healthy when sampled, although unrecorded immune exposures were likely present. The donor was CMV seropositive and belonged to the group of 250 to 350 seropositive cohort members. Each donor provided a peripheral blood sample, and peripheral blood mononuclear cells were used for TCR beta sequencing. The Qiagen DNeasy Blood Extraction Kit was used to extract genomic DNA from the blood cell samples. Receptor amplification or capture employed the immunoSEQ multiplex PCR assay. The multiplex PCR relied on a mix of 60 forward primers for TCR Vbeta segments and 13 reverse primers for TCR Jbeta segments. Amplification of the CDR3 region of rearranged TCR beta genes was performed with a multiplex PCR assay on genomic DNA. The Illumina HiSeq System was used to sequence the amplified TCR beta libraries as 87-base-pair reads. As for the authors' bioinformatics: A later analysis tallied roughly 76 million unique TCR beta chains across the 610 or so repertoires, and around 9.9 million of those chains were shared by two or more donors. Raw reads were error-corrected and collapsed into unique sequences with a nearest-neighbor algorithm that merged closely related sequences to remove PCR and sequencing errors. To assign V, D and J gene segments, CDR3 sequences were aligned to IMGT reference sequences. For a sequence to be retained, at least a six-nucleotide match to both a V gene segment and a J gene segment was required. Rearrangements were called productive when the CDR3 lacked stop codons and stayed in frame with V and J; all others were non-productive. CDR3 was defined according to IMGT convention as the region running from the second conserved V-encoded cysteine to the conserved J-encoded phenylalanine. Sequences without an unambiguous match to a single V gene segment were excluded from the earlier analysis of about 600 of the donors. An earlier analysis of 587 of the donors called V segments functional above 56.7% productive rearrangements and segregating when the between-donor standard deviation exceeded 5%. To diagnose cytomegalovirus status from the catalog of TCR beta chain sequences, a statistical classification framework was built. V and J gene assignment, in a later analysis, came from comparing TCR nucleotide sequences with IMGT/GENE-DB human TR gene sequences. A later analysis assigned CDR3 sequences and most-parsimonious VDJ recombination scenarios with the TCRdist pipeline. In a later analysis, each TCR beta chain was defined by its CDR3 amino acid sequence together with its V-gene family, and reads without a unique V-gene family were excluded. As a way to deal with suspected cross-contamination and a sequencing artifact, a later analysis dropped roughly 600 nucleotide sequences that were highly shared and had low generation probability. In a later analysis, a clonal expansion index was calculated for each public chain from normalized within-repertoire ranks of inferred template counts. In a later analysis, generation probabilities were computed with a VDJ recombination model fitted to out-of-frame rearrangements, and the resulting probabilities were checked against IGoR. In a later analysis, TCR-TCR, TCR-HLA and TCR-CMV co-occurrence was scored with hypergeometric tests, and a repertoire-size bias correction was applied to TCR pairs. In a later analysis, false discovery rates were estimated by permuting HLA or CMV assignments 20 times. In a later analysis, co-occurring TCRs were grouped using DBSCAN, with TCRdist sequence similarity added in when clustering inside HLA-allele-positive subsets. Repertoires with fewer than 30,000 or more than 120,000 public chains, plus five repertoires with anomalous nucleotide sharing, were excluded from co-occurrence clustering. Entries here come from immuneACCESS through TCRdb and include only in-frame sequences with V and J called. Some clones fail to appear in such tables; in the studies checked, an unresolved V gene covers under half of the shortfall, and the cause of the remainder is unknown. D and trimming were read from the DNA, whereas the V and J calls and clone size are those reported in that table. This sample has 100,000 to 150,000 clones in its table, and 77% of those were observed once. Clones ranked in the top ten supply around 13% of the sample.

Findings and caveats that apply to the study as a whole: Immune exposure information for the cohort was limited to CMV serostatus. In a later analysis, TCR association rates were found to vary across HLA loci, with the most associated TCRs seen for DRB1 alleles and the fewest for HLA-C alleles. Because some donors lacked HLA typing at each locus, the association tests relied only on the typed subset. Some 16 rarely observed V segments, including chromosome 9 orphons, were excluded from the earlier analysis of some 590 of the donors because counts were too low. The study gave a list of about 150 TCR beta chains associated with cytomegalovirus. Linkage disequilibrium might explain the correlated functional status among segregating V segments, but an unknown experimental factor could not be ruled out. In a later analysis, most CMV-associated TCR beta chains were found to appear HLA-restricted, with HLA associations seemingly driven largely by CMV exposure. A further reported finding was that TCR beta sequences accurately predicted the HLA-A and HLA-B alleles for most subjects in the first cohort. Most TCR sequences were seen in very few donors, while some public TCRs were found in many individuals. The presence/absence analyses assumed that sequencing depth was roughly uniform across donors, and that assumption may not be true. Cytomegalovirus status was reported to be diagnosed by the classifier with high specificity and sensitivity in both the original and validation cohorts. Some IMGT-functional V segments, including TRBV6-2 and TRBV6-3, could not be told apart with the 87-base-pair reads, so those segments were excluded. In vitro tests confirmed that three of the cytomegalovirus-associated TCR beta chains recognize cytomegalovirus antigens. Several of the top co-occurrence clusters appeared to be linked to parvovirus B19, influenza, CMV and Epstein-Barr virus, according to a later analysis. A cluster of highly shared sequence variants was judged likely to represent a technical artifact of the sequencing pipeline. In a later analysis, HLA-associated TCR beta chains were found to be more clonally expanded and to have lower generation probabilities than equally common non-associated chains. According to the authors, the approach could potentially be generalized to other disease states and immunological phenotypes. When HLA alleles, especially DR and DQ, strongly co-occurred, attributing TCR associations to individual alleles was difficult. A later genetic analysis reported fewer N-insertions in productive TCRs among donors in an Asian-associated ancestry cluster than the approximately 670-donor mean. A later analysis associated 16,951 TCR beta sequences with specific HLA alleles at a false discovery rate of 0.05. In this cohort, only TCR beta chains were sequenced, and detectable features were limited by the absence of alpha or paired-chain data. An association between a missense DCLRE1C variant and V-gene and J-gene trimming of TCR beta chains was found in a later genetic analysis and replicated in an independent cohort. Broadly in line with IMGT annotations, most TCR beta V segments showed up in productive rearrangements about 90% or about 30% of the time in an earlier analysis of under 700 of the donors.

The germline V gene gives CDR1 as MDHEN and CDR2 as SYDVKM. V and J are truncated by 2 bases and 4 bases respectively, leaving an intervening sequence of 14 bases. From its cysteine to its phenylalanine, the CDR3 spans 15 amino acids. CDR3 DNA is the only sequence kept; it has 45 bases, read in frame from the first base. The clonotype originates from a woman in her thirties or forties in good health and CMV-seropositive. The specimen sequenced was PBMCs. The receptor chain draws on TRBV28 and TRBJ2-5, and perhaps TRBD2 as D gene, on 5 matching bases. The CDR3 protein: CASSLRTAGVETQYF. The nucleotides read TGTGCCAGCAGTTTACGGACTGCCGGCGTAGAGACCCAGTACTTC.